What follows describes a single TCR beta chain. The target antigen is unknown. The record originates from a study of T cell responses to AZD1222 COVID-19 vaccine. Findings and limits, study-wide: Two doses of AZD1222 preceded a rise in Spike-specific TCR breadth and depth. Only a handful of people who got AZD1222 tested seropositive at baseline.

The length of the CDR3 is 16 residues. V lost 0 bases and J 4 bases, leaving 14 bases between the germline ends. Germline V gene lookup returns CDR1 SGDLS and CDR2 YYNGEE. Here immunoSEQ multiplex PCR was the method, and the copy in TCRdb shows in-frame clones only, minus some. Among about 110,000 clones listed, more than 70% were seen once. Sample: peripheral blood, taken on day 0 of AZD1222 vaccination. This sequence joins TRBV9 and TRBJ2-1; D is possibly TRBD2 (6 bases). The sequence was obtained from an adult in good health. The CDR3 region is CASSVGPGSGYNEQFF. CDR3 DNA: TGTGCCAGCAGCGTAGGTCCCGGGAGCGGTTACAATGAGCAGTTCTTC.